This T cell receptor beta chain is drawn from a study of T cells in Graves' hyperthyroidism and ophthalmopathy (dated by TCRdb to the late 2010s). About the study as a whole: Peripheral blood samples were taken at initial diagnosis, before any treatment was given. TCR V-J signatures able to tell the groups apart were searched for in a discovery cohort of approximately 95 patients, of whom over 40 had Graves' ophthalmopathy and some 60 had stable Graves' hyperthyroidism. Prospective prediction of ophthalmopathy was tested in an independent validation cohort of approximately 19 hyperthyroidism patients and roughly 16 patients who later progressed to ophthalmopathy. The approximately 100 discovery patients were divided at random into training and test sets in a 7:3 ratio. In more than five Graves' hyperthyroidism patients, the study also compared T-cell repertoires from thyroid tissue with T-cell repertoires from blood. After blood sampling, hyperthyroidism patients were treated with methimazole at a starting dose of 30 mg daily, and ophthalmopathy patients were treated with high-dose intravenous methylprednisolone. The paper reports TCR Vbeta CDR3 sequencing of 135 peripheral blood samples: fewer than 50 ophthalmopathy, about 75 hyperthyroidism and approximately 17 progressor patients. Results the study describes overall, beyond this receptor: No statistical method was used to fix the sample size in advance, and group allocation was not hidden from the investigators. During validation, the model predicted progression to ophthalmopathy a median of about 5.9 months ahead of onset, with roughly 65% sensitivity and about 72% specificity. Most expanded thyroid clonotypes (frequency above 0.001) were also detected in blood, a finding suggesting that blood repertoires may reflect thyroid immune responses. A 13 V-J signature model separated ophthalmopathy from stable hyperthyroidism, with roughly 88% sensitivity and about 81% specificity in cross-validation and 80%/75% in testing.

This clonotype was observed a few times. What antigen it recognizes has not been identified. No base quality information exists; no much larger clone differs at one position. The TCR beta CDR3 regions were amplified from RNA transcripts. The TCR CDR3 was subjected to a first round of RT-PCR using the HTBI primer set and the Qiagen OneStep RT-PCR kit. A second multiplex PCR round built the libraries, followed by size selection and purification. The libraries were sequenced on an Illumina HiSeq2000 using paired-end 100 bp reads. The original methods were these. Raw data were processed with SOAPnuke, discarding reads with adapters, uncalled bases, mean Phred below 15, or no exact constant-primer or identifier match. COPE v1.2.5 was used to merge high-quality paired reads, and clonotypes were defined as unique nucleotide sequences. MiTCR v1.1 was used to align the clonotypes against IMGT TRBV, TRBD and TRBJ reference segments. The analysis included only V-J combinations with a frequency above 0.0001, which together covered roughly 99% of the repertoires. The TCS score was defined as the ratio of F50 (clonal expansion) to E x V (chaos), calculated using BLOSUM62-based TCRdist between CDR3 peptides within each V-J. Welch's t-statistics and random forest reduced roughly 530 V-J features to around 14, which were used in a naive Bayes classifier (R e1071). TCRdb ran its own pipeline on the public reads, namely fastp trimming at Q25 and MiXCR clone calling, and kept in-frame beta chains. Each CDR3 protein appears once, grouped with its most common genes and DNA. The V and J calls here are based on TCRdb, not the publication. Across this sample there are about 560,000 distinct CDR3 sequences, with approximately 15% seen only once. The top ten clones comprise around 18% of the sample.

Stable Graves' hyperthyroidism was defined as no progression to ophthalmopathy during 18 months of follow-up. Hyperthyroidism patients were newly diagnosed, had a disease duration of under 2 months, and were aged 18 to 65 years. Patients with uncontrolled infections, other autoimmune diseases, pregnancy or lactation were excluded. Diagnoses relied on clinical symptoms, serum thyroxine and TRAb, thyroid ultrasound and orbital computed tomography. PBMCs were isolated from 7.5 to 10 ml of fresh peripheral blood by Ficoll-Paque density gradient centrifugation. Total RNA was extracted with Trizol reagent, and quality was checked on an Agilent 2100 Bioanalyzer. Trimming removed 7 bases from V and 4 bases from J, leaving 22 bases between the germline ends. Inclusive of the bounding cysteine and phenylalanine, the CDR3 is 15 residues long. Only the CDR3 portion is preserved as DNA: 45 bases, with reading frame beginning at the first base. CDR1 SQVTM and CDR2 ANQGSEA were looked up in the germline V gene.

The sequenced material came from blood. The V and J genes are TRBV29-1 and TRBJ1-2, with TRBD1 tentatively as D gene (5 bases match). The sequence came from a woman aged 18-29 years with Graves' hyperthyroidism. The CDR3 here reads CSDLGRRSVGYGYTF. The nucleotide sequence is given as TGCAGCGATTTGGGACGGCGGAGTGTAGGCTATGGCTACACCTTC.